The next 5 T cell receptor beta chains were all read from a single sample in a study of T cell changes during pregnancy in multiple sclerosis. The protocol was immunoSEQ multiplex PCR, while the TCRdb copy is restricted to in-frame clones and leaves out a portion. Of fewer than 90,000 clones in the sample, 94% were seen once. The sequenced sample was peripheral blood, obtained after pregnancy. All receptors come from a female donor in good health, enrolled as a control in a pregnancy study.

V usage is TRBV27 and J usage is TRBJ1-5; 9 nucleotides line up with TRBD1. Germline loops: CDR1 MNHEY, CDR2 SMNVEV (reference sequence). The CDR3 extends over 17 amino acids. Germline trimming cut 5 bases from V and 0 bases from J; bases unmatched to any gene: 8. The CDR3, as DNA: TGTGCCAGCAGTGCATTACAGGGGGCAAATAGCAATCAGCCCCAGCATTTT. This encodes CASSALQGANSNQPQHF.

This chain uses TRBV10-2 with TRBJ1-2; D gene unclear. This CDR3 region has 19 residues. Germline V CDR1 and CDR2: WSHSY, SAAADI. V lost 7 bases to trimming and J lost 2 bases, with 29 bases between them. CDR3 DNA: TGCGCCAGCATAGAGGCCTTGTTGCTGAGGGCCACAACGAACTATGGCTACACCTTC. Encoded protein: CASIEALLLRATTNYGYTF.

The chain recombines TRBV28 with TRBJ2-5, with 7 positions matching TRBD1. The CDR3 spans 12 residues. Looked up from germline, CDR1 is MDHEN and CDR2 is SYDVKM. V gave up 5 bases and J gave up 5 bases; unmatched junction bases: 2. The CDR3 coding sequence is TGTGCCAGCAGTAACAGGGGCGAGACCCAGTACTTC. Translating it yields CASSNRGETQYF.

This chain joins TRBV18 and TRBJ2-1, with TRBD2 identical over 9 bases. This CDR3 has 14 amino acids. Trimming cost V 5 bases and J 7 bases; bases outside gene matches: 6. Germline V gene lookup returns CDR1 KGHSH and CDR2 LQKENI. This CDR3 reads CASSELAGLNEQFF. The CDR3 DNA reads as TGTGCCAGCTCAGAACTAGCGGGCCTAAATGAGCAGTTCTTC.

The chain is built from TRBV6-4 and TRBJ2-3; 12 bases map to TRBD2. In germline, CDR1 is MRHNA, CDR2 SNTAGT. Trimming removed 5 bases from V and 4 bases from J; junction bases left unmatched: 4. CDR3 length: 15 amino acids. The CDR3: CASSLTSGSADTQYF. The CDR3 bases are TGTGCCAGCAGTCTGACTAGCGGGAGTGCAGATACGCAGTATTTT.